Each of the 7 T cell receptor beta chains below was sequenced from the same sample in a study of OX40 agonist ivuxolimab in advanced cancers. Sequencing was performed with immunoSEQ multiplex PCR; in TCRdb, only in-frame clones are kept and a portion is missing. The data contain about 28,000 clones, approximately 83% of them singletons. The source was CD4+ or CD8+ T cells sorted from blood, collected in a trial of the OX40 agonist ivuxolimab. Receptors originate from an adult with an advanced solid tumor such as melanoma, head and neck, liver or kidney cancer.

The chain links TRBV27 to TRBJ2-2; D gene uncertain. The CDR3 sequence is 15 residues long. Germline lookup yields CDR1 MNHEY and CDR2 SMNVEV (reference sequence). V lost 2 bases and J 3 bases, leaving 10 bases between the germline ends. The CDR3 here is CASSLRQSYTGELFF. In DNA, the CDR3 is TGTGCCAGCAGTTTAAGGCAGAGTTACACCGGGGAGCTGTTTTTT.

CDR3 nucleotides: TGTGCCAGCAGCTTAGCCGGGGGAATGGGAAAACTGTTTTTT. Protein sequence: CASSLAGGMGKLFF. The V call is TRBV7-6, the J call TRBJ1-4; a weak D match, TRBD1 (5 bases). CDR1 and CDR2 from the germline V gene are SGHVS and FNYEAQ. Trimming removed 0 bases at V and 10 bases at J, with 12 bases between. The CDR3 extends over 14 amino acids.

CDR3 loop: CASSESGTSGFTDTQYF. CDR3 nucleotide sequence: TGCGCCAGCAGTGAGTCCGGGACTAGCGGGTTCACAGATACGCAGTATTTT. The V call is TRBV10-1, the J call TRBJ2-3, with 12 bases aligning to TRBD2. After removal of 0 bases from V and 2 bases from J, the junction contained 3 bases not matched to a gene. CDR1 WNHNN and CDR2 SYGVQD come from the germline V gene (reference sequence). CDR3 length: 17 amino acids.

The chain uses TRBV19 and TRBJ2-1; D may match TRBD1 or TRBD2 (5 bases each). Germline V gene lookup returns CDR1 LNHDA and CDR2 SQIVND (reference sequence). Trimming left V 6 bases short and J 8 bases short, with 8 bases between. The CDR3 sequence is 11 residues long. CDR3 amino acids: CASRGVYEQFF. Here the CDR3 DNA reads TGTGCCAGTAGGGGGGTATATGAGCAGTTCTTC.

The chain joins TRBV5-1 to TRBJ2-1; TRBD2 agrees at 10 bases. V was pared by 4 bases and J by 7 bases, with 8 bases of the junction left unmatched. The CDR3 spans 15 residues. Germline V gives CDR1 SGHRS, CDR2 YFSETQ. Here the CDR3 reads CASSPRTSGQNEQFF. The CDR3 nucleotides are TGCGCCAGCAGCCCCCGGACTAGCGGTCAGAATGAGCAGTTCTTC.

The chain employs TRBV5-8 and TRBJ2-3; maybe TRBD1 (6 bases). Germline-derived CDR1 and CDR2 are SGHTS and YDEGEE. The length of the CDR3 is 16 residues. Trimming left V 5 bases short and J 0 bases short, with 16 bases between. The CDR3, as DNA: TGTGCCAGCAGATATCGACAGGAGACTAGCACAGATACGCAGTATTTT. This encodes CASRYRQETSTDTQYF.

This sequence joins TRBV5-8 and TRBJ1-5; D not resolved. CDR1 is SGHTS and CDR2 is YDEGEE in the germline V gene. The CDR3 spans 15 residues. V lost 2 bases and J lost 10, with 19 bases in between. The CDR3 protein is CASSFLGWVPGPQHF. In nucleotides, the CDR3 is TGTGCCAGCAGCTTCCTTGGGTGGGTACCTGGCCCCCAGCATTTT.